These 15 T cell receptor beta chains were sequenced from one sample in a study of shared clonotypes between healthy human individuals. Clones were read by immunoSEQ multiplex PCR, and TCRdb kept only the in-frame ones, dropping some. The repertoire has roughly 2 million clones, approximately 96% of them found once; the top ten carry 0.1% to 0.15%. The sequenced sample consisted of naive CD4+ T cells sorted from blood. Subset specified: CD45RA+ positively selected. Receptors originate from a man between 18 and 29 years old in good health.

The V call is TRBV25-1, the J call TRBJ2-2; no clear D. The CDR3 covers 17 residues. Between the trimmed V and J ends, which lost 2 bases and 6 bases, there was a span of 19 bases. Germline CDR1 reads MGHDK; CDR2 reads SYGVNS. CDR3 in amino acids: CASSETLGRPYAGELFF. CDR3 nucleotides: TGTGCCAGCAGTGAAACCCTGGGCCGACCGTACGCCGGGGAGCTGTTTTTT. Full variable domain (remainder filled in from reference TRBV25-1 and TRBJ2-2): EADIYQTPRYLVIGTGKKITLECSQTMGHDKMYWYQQDPGMELHLIHYSYGVNSTEKGDLSSESTVSRIRTEHFPLTLESARPSHTSQYLCASSETLGRPYAGELFFGEGSRLTVL.

The count of this clone is one. The chain recombines TRBV27 with TRBJ2-7; 7 bases match TRBD1. The germline gives CDR1 MNHEY, CDR2 SMNVEV (reference sequence). V lost 6 bases to trimming and J lost 2 bases; unmatched junction nucleotides: 10. This CDR3 is 15 amino acids long. CDR3 coding DNA: TGTGCCAGCAGGAGACAGGGATTCAGCCCCTACGAGCAGTACTTC. Its translation: CASRRQGFSPYEQYF.

The genes are TRBV2 and TRBJ1-5; D might be TRBD1 (5 bases). Looked up from germline, CDR1 is SNHLY and CDR2 is FYNNEI. V was shortened by 7 bases and J by 3 bases, with 10 bases between the two germline ends. CDR3 size: 13 residues. CDR3 nucleotide sequence: TGTGCCAGCAATCGGGACCCCAATCAGCCCCAGCATTTT. Translated, it gives CASNRDPNQPQHF.

The CDR3 is CASSLEPADTQYF. For the CDR3, the DNA is TGCGCCAGCAGCTTGGAGCCTGCAGATACGCAGTATTTT. The chain links TRBV5-1 to TRBJ2-3; unclear D gene. Trimming cost V 0 bases and J 4 bases, with 6 bases left between them. Germline V gene lookup returns CDR1 SGHRS and CDR2 YFSETQ. The CDR3 loop spans 13 amino acids.

The chain is built from TRBV6-1 and TRBJ2-7; D is undetermined. Germline CDR1 reads MNHNS; CDR2 reads SASEGT. Trimming cost V 6 bases and J 2 bases, with 8 bases left between them. The CDR3 spans 12 residues. The CDR3 loop reads CASRQVAYEQYF. The DNA of the CDR3 is TGTGCCAGCAGGCAGGTTGCCTACGAGCAGTACTTC.

The chain carries TRBV27 and TRBJ1-2, with D unclear. Per the germline V gene, CDR1 is MNHEY and CDR2 is SMNVEV (reference sequence). This CDR3 region has 13 residues. Trimming left V 5 bases short and J 5 bases short, with 12 bases between. CDR3 sequence: CASSRGPSYGYTF. Here the CDR3 DNA reads TGTGCCAGCAGTCGAGGGCCGTCATATGGCTACACCTTC.

This clone appeared once. V gene TRBV19 combines with J gene TRBJ1-6; 7 nucleotides agree with TRBD1. The germline V gene has CDR1 LNHDA and CDR2 SQIVND (reference sequence). This CDR3 is built from 16 residues. The ends lost 1 base at V and 5 bases at J; junction bases unmatched: 5. CDR3: CASSIGTGANNSPLHF. In nucleotides, the CDR3 is TGTGCCAGTAGTATAGGGACAGGCGCAAATAATTCACCCCTCCACTTT.

About this clone itself: This specimen includes other DNA sequences encoding the same CDR3. V gene TRBV27 combines with J gene TRBJ2-4; the D gene is possibly TRBD1 (6 bases). The CDR3 has 14 residues. V lost 8 bases and J lost 1, with 12 bases in between. Germline V gene sequence: CDR1 MNHEY, CDR2 SMNVEV (reference sequence). CDR3 DNA sequence: TGTGCCAGCTCGTTGGGGGCCGCCAAAAACATTCAGTACTTC. Translated: CASSLGAAKNIQYF.

The chain combines TRBV5-1 with TRBJ2-5, with TRBD1 identical over 7 bases. Unmatched junction bases numbered 8, after V lost 3 bases and J lost 3 bases. This CDR3 region has 15 residues. CDR1 SGHRS and CDR2 YFSETQ come from the germline V gene. The chain's CDR3 is CASSSQGTEEETQYF. CDR3 sequence (DNA): TGCGCCAGCAGCTCTCAAGGGACAGAGGAAGAGACCCAGTACTTC.

The chain carries TRBV28 and TRBJ2-6, with unresolved D. The V gene lost 5 bases and the J gene lost 0 bases, with 8 bases spanning the gap. The length of the CDR3 is 15 residues. Germline-derived CDR1 and CDR2 are MDHEN and SYDVKM. The CDR3 DNA reads as TGTGCCAGCAGTCTCCGATACTCTGGGGCCAACGTCCTGACTTTC. It specifies CASSLRYSGANVLTF.

CDR3 nucleotide sequence: TGCGCCAGCAGCCAAGAAGGGGCTATCATGAACACTGAAGCTTTCTTT. This gives the protein CASSQEGAIMNTEAFF. The chain recombines TRBV4-1 with TRBJ1-1; TRBD1 might be the D (5 bases). Germline CDR1 MGHRA, CDR2 YSYEKL. Trimming took 0 bases from V and 0 from J, leaving 11 bases between them. The CDR3 sequence is 16 residues long.

The J gene is TRBJ2-7, the V gene TRBV19; D may be TRBD1 or TRBD2 (6 bases each). CDR3 length equals 15 residues. V was shortened by 6 bases and J by 4 bases, with 19 bases between the two germline ends. The germline gives CDR1 LNHDA, CDR2 SQIVND (reference sequence). CDR3 sequence: CASRKGGLDSYEQYF. DNA of the CDR3: TGTGCCAGTAGAAAGGGGGGTTTGGACAGTTACGAGCAGTACTTC.

V gene TRBV30 combines with J gene TRBJ2-7; D is ambiguous. CDR1 and CDR2 (germline): GTSNPN, SVGIG (reference sequence). The CDR3 loop spans 11 amino acids. V dropped 7 bases and J dropped 2 bases, with 9 bases sitting between them. The CDR3 here is CALQKTYEQYF. CDR3 nucleotides: TGTGCCTTACAGAAAACCTACGAGCAGTACTTC.

The chain carries TRBV14 and TRBJ2-7; 8 bases are shared with TRBD1. Germline V gene data show CDR1 as SGHDN and CDR2 as FVKESK. The CDR3 length is 15 residues. Trimming at V came to 5 bases and at J to 1 base, leaving 7 bases not matched to a gene. The CDR3 is CASSMRQGWSYEQYF. Here the CDR3 DNA reads TGTGCCAGCAGCATGCGACAGGGGTGGTCCTACGAGCAGTACTTC.

The rearrangement links TRBV7-2 to TRBJ2-1, with unresolved D. The germline V gene has CDR1 SGHTA and CDR2 FQGNSA. The CDR3 runs 12 residues. Trimming left V 0 bases short and J 11 bases short, with 8 bases between. The CDR3 protein is CASSLAMDQQFF. DNA for the CDR3: TGTGCCAGCAGCTTAGCTATGGACCAGCAGTTCTTC.